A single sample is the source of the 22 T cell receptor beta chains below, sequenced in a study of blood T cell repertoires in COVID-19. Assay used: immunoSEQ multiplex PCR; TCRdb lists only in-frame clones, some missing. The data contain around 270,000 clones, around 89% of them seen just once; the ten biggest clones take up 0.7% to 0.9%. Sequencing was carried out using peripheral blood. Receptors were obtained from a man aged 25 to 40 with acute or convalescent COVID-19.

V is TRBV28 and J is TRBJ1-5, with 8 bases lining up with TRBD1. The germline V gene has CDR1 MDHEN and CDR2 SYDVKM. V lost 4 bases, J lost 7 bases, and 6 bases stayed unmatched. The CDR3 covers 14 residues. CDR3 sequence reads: CASSSPGTGQPQHF. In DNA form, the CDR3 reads TGTGCCAGCAGTTCTCCCGGGACAGGACAGCCCCAGCATTTT.

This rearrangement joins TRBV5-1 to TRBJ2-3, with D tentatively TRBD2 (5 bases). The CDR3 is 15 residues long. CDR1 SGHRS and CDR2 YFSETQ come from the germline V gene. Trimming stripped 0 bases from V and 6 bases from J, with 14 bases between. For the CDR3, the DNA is TGCGCCAGCAGCTTGGAAAGGAGGACTGTTGATACGCAGTATTTT. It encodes CASSLERRTVDTQYF.

The CDR3 bases are TGTGCCAGCAGCTTGGATAAGACAGGGAGCTCCTATAATTCACCCCTCCACTTT. Translating it yields CASSLDKTGSSYNSPLHF. The chain combines TRBV5-6 with TRBJ1-6; 7 bases align to TRBD1. The CDR3 runs 18 residues. V lost 0 bases to trimming and J lost 0 bases; unmatched junction nucleotides: 6. Germline assignment: CDR1 SGHDT and CDR2 YYEEEE.

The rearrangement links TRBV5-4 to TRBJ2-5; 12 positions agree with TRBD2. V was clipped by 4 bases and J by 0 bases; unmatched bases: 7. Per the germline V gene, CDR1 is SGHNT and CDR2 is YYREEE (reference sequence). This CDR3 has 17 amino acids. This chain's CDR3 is CASSGWTSGEYQETQYF. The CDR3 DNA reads TGTGCCAGCAGCGGGTGGACTAGCGGGGAGTACCAAGAGACCCAGTACTTC.

CDR3 amino acids: CASSGSRDRGRRQETQYF. The CDR3 nucleotides are TGTGCCAGCAGTGGGTCCCGGGACAGGGGGCGCCGACAAGAGACCCAGTACTTC. The gene calls are TRBV6-1 and TRBJ2-5, with TRBD1 matching over 12 bases. The length of the CDR3 is 18 residues. J gave up 2 bases and V 4 bases, and 11 bases lay outside the gene matches. Germline V CDR1 and CDR2: MNHNS, SASEGT.

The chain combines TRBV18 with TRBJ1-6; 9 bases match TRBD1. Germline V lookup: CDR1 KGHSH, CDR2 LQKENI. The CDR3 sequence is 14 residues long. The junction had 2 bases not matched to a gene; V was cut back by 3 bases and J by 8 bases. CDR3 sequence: CASSPRTGDSPLHF. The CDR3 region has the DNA TGTGCCAGCTCACCTCGGACAGGGGATTCACCCCTCCACTTT.

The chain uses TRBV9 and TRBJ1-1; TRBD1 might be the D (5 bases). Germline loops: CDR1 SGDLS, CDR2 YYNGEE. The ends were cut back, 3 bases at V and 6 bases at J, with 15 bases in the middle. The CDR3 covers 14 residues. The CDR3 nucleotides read TGTGCCAGCAGCGCCGACTGGGGGGGGGCTGAAGCTTTCTTT. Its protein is CASSADWGGAEAFF.

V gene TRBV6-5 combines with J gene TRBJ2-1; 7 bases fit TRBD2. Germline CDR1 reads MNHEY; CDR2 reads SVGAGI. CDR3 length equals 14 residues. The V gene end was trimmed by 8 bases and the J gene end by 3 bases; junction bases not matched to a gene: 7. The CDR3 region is CASAQGLNYNEQFF. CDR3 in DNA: TGTGCCAGCGCCCAGGGACTAAACTACAATGAGCAGTTCTTC.

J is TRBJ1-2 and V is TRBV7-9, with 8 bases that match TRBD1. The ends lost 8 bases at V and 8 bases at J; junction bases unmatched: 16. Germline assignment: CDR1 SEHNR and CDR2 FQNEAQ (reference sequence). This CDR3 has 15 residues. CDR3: CASLPYPQGARGYTF. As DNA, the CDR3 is TGTGCCAGCCTACCCTACCCCCAGGGGGCACGAGGCTACACCTTC.

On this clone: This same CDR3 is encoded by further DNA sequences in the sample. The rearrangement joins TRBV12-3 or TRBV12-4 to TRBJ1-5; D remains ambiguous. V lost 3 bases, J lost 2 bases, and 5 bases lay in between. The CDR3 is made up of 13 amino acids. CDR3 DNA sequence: TGTGCCAGCAGTTTTTCTGGCAATCAGCCCCAGCATTTT. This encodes CASSFSGNQPQHF.

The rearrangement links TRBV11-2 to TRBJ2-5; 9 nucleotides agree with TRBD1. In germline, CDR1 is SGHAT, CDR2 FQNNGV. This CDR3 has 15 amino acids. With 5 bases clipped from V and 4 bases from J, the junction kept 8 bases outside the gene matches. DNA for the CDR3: TGTGCCAGCAGCGCCGACAGGGGGGGGAGAGAGACCCAGTACTTC. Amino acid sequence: CASSADRGGRETQYF. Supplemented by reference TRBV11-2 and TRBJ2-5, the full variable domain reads EAGVAQSPRYKIIEKRQSVAFWCNPISGHATLYWYQQILGQGPKLLIQFQNNGVVDDSQLPKDRFSAERLKGVDSTLKIQPAKLEDSAVYLCASSADRGGRETQYFGPGTRLLVL.

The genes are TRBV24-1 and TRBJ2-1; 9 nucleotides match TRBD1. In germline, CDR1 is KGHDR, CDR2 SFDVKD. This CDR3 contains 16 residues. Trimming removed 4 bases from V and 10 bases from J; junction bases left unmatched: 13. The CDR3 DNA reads TGTGCCACCAGTGACCCCGGGACAGGGAGGGTAGGCGAGCAGTTCTTC. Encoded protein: CATSDPGTGRVGEQFF.

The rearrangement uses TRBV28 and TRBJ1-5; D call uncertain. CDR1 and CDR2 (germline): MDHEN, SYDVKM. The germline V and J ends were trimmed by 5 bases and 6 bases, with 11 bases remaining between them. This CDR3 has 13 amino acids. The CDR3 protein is CASSVIAGQPQHF. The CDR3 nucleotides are TGTGCCAGCAGTGTAATAGCTGGTCAGCCCCAGCATTTT.

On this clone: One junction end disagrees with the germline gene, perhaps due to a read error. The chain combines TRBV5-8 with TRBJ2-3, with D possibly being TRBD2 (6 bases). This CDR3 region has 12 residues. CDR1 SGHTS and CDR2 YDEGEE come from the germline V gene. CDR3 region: CASSLRARRDVF. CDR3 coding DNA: TGTGCCAGCAGCTTGAGGGCCAGGCGGGACGTTTTT.

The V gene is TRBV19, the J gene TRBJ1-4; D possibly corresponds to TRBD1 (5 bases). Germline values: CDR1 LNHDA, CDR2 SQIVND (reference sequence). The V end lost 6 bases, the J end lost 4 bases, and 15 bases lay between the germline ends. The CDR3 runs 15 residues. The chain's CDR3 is CASRQDRSNNEKLFF. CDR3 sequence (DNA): TGTGCCAGTAGGCAAGACAGATCGAATAATGAAAAACTGTTTTTT.

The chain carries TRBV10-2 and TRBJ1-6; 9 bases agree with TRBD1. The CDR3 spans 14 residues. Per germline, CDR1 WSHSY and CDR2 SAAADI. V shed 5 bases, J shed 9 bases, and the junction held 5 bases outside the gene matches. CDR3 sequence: CASSKQGAGSPLHF. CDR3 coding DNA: TGCGCCAGCAGTAAACAGGGGGCAGGTTCACCCCTCCACTTT.

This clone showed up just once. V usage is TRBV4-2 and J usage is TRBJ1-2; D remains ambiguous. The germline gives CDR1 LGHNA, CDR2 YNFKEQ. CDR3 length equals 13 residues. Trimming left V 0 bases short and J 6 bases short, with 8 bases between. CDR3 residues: CASSQDGLDGYTF. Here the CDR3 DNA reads TGTGCCAGCAGCCAAGATGGGCTGGATGGCTACACCTTC.

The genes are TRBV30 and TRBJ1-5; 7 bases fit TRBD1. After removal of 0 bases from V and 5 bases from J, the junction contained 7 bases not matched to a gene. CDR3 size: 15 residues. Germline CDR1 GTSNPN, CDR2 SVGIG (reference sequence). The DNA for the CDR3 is TGTGCCTGGAGTGTCCGTTCGACAGGGCATCAGCCCCAGCATTTT. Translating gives CAWSVRSTGHQPQHF. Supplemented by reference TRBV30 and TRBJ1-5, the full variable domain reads SQTIHQWPATLVQPVGSPLSLECTVEGTSNPNLYWYRQAAGRGLQLLFYSVGIGQISSEVPQNLSASRPQDRQFILSSKKLLLSDSGFYLCAWSVRSTGHQPQHFGDGTRLSIL.

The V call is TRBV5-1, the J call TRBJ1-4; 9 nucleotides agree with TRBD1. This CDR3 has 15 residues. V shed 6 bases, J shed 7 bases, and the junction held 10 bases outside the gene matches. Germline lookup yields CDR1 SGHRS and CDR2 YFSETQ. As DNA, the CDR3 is TGCGCCAGCAAAATTAACAGGGGGCGAAGTGAAAAACTGTTTTTT. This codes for CASKINRGRSEKLFF.

The DNA for the CDR3 is TGTGCCTGGAGTATGGGCTACAATCAGCCCCAGCATTTT. Translating it yields CAWSMGYNQPQHF. V is TRBV30 and J is TRBJ1-5; no clear D gene. V shed 2 bases and J shed 3 bases, with 8 bases lying between them. Germline CDR1 and CDR2: GTSNPN and SVGIG (reference sequence). The CDR3 has 13 residues. Drawing the rest from reference TRBV30 and TRBJ1-5, the complete variable domain is SQTIHQWPATLVQPVGSPLSLECTVEGTSNPNLYWYRQAAGRGLQLLFYSVGIGQISSEVPQNLSASRPQDRQFILSSKKLLLSDSGFYLCAWSMGYNQPQHFGDGTRLSIL.

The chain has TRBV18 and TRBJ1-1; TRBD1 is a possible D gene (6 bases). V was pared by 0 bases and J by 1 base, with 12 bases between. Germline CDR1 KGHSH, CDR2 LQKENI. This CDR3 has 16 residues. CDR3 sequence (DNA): TGTGCCAGCTCACCACCGGGGGTCAGGGGGAACACTGAAGCTTTCTTT. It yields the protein CASSPPGVRGNTEAFF.

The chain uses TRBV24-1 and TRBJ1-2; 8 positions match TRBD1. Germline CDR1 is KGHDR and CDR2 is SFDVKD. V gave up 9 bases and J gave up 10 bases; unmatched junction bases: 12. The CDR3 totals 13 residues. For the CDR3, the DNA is TGTGCCACCGTTGACAGGGGTGGTACAGACTACACCTTC. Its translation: CATVDRGGTDYTF.